What follows are 29 T cell receptor beta chains derived from one specimen sequenced in a study of blood T cell repertoires in COVID-19. Libraries were prepared by immunoSEQ multiplex PCR; TCRdb keeps only in-frame clonotypes and omits some of them. The sample has over 300,000 clones, about 86% seen once. Sequencing was performed on peripheral blood. The origin of the receptors is a woman in her fifties or sixties with acute or convalescent COVID-19.

The chain couples TRBV6-5 to TRBJ2-5; 10 bases are shared with TRBD1. Germline assignment: CDR1 MNHEY and CDR2 SVGAGI. The CDR3 sequence is 15 residues long. V shed 5 bases, J shed 6 bases, and the junction held 9 bases outside the gene matches. CDR3 DNA sequence: TGTGCCAGCAGTCTTCCGGGACAGGGGAGAAAGACCCAGTACTTC. Protein product: CASSLPGQGRKTQYF.

CDR3 region: CASSFRELAEQETQYF. CDR3 sequence (DNA): TGTGCCAGCAGCTTTCGAGAACTAGCGGAACAAGAGACCCAGTACTTC. The chain carries TRBV3-1 (or the pseudogene TRBV3-2) and TRBJ2-5; 8 positions agree with TRBD2. V was clipped by 5 bases and J by 2 bases; unmatched bases: 10. The germline V gene encodes CDR1 LGHDT and CDR2 YNNKEL (reference sequence). The CDR3 length is 16 residues.

The chain joins TRBV5-1 to TRBJ2-3, with 8 bases that match TRBD1. Losses at the gene ends were 7 bases for V and 0 bases for J; bases not matched to a gene: 7. The CDR3 sequence is 15 residues long. Germline CDR1 SGHRS, CDR2 YFSETQ. CDR3 sequence: CASGRDRPSTDTQYF. CDR3 DNA: TGCGCCAGCGGACGGGACAGGCCTAGCACAGATACGCAGTATTTT.

The chain recombines TRBV3-1 (or the pseudogene TRBV3-2) with TRBJ2-2; D unclear. V was clipped by 4 bases and J by 1 base, with 7 bases between them. In germline, CDR1 is LGHDT, CDR2 YNNKEL (reference sequence). There are 14 residues in the CDR3. This CDR3 reads CASSRDLNTGELFF. For the CDR3, the DNA is TGTGCCAGCAGCCGCGACTTGAACACCGGGGAGCTGTTTTTT.

This chain uses TRBV7-9 with TRBJ2-3; 8 nucleotides line up with TRBD1. Per germline, CDR1 SEHNR and CDR2 FQNEAQ (reference sequence). Trimming removed 5 bases from V and 4 bases from J; junction bases left unmatched: 2. There are 13 residues in the CDR3. The chain's CDR3 is CASSTTGADTQYF. DNA for the CDR3: TGTGCCAGCAGCACGACAGGGGCAGATACGCAGTATTTT.

On this clone itself: A read error may produce the germline difference seen at one junction end. The genes are TRBV23-1 and TRBJ1-6; D gene uncertain. TRBV23-1 has ORF status, its function being uncertain. The CDR3 length is 13 residues. This CDR3 is CASSQSNGSAFDF. The CDR3 nucleotides are TGCGCCAGCAGTCAATCGAATGGCAGCGCCTTCGACTTT.

The chain combines TRBV6-5 with TRBJ1-1, with D maybe TRBD1 (5 bases). The CDR3 is 13 amino acids. V lost 0 bases and J 4 bases, leaving 6 bases between the germline ends. Germline V gene sequence: CDR1 MNHEY, CDR2 SVGAGI. Written as DNA, the CDR3 is TGTGCCAGCAGTTACTCGGGGGGCACTGAAGCTTTCTTT. Translation: CASSYSGGTEAFF.

V is TRBV7-8 and J is TRBJ2-2; TRBD2 might be the D (5 bases). Trimming stripped 3 bases from V and 2 bases from J, with 13 bases between. Germline V CDR1 and CDR2: SGHVS, FQNEAQ. The CDR3 runs to 16 residues. The CDR3 sequence: CASSLKYSANTGELFF. CDR3 coding DNA: TGTGCCAGCAGCTTGAAATATAGCGCCAACACCGGGGAGCTGTTTTTT.

The chain joins TRBV19 to TRBJ2-5; 10 bases fit TRBD1. CDR3 length: 13 residues. Per the germline V gene, CDR1 is LNHDA and CDR2 is SQIVND (reference sequence). The ends lost 6 bases at V and 7 bases at J; junction bases unmatched: 5. The CDR3 region has the DNA TGTGCCAGTAGGGGACAGGGGAGGGGGACCCAGTACTTC. Amino acids: CASRGQGRGTQYF.

DNA of the CDR3: TGTGCCAGCAGCCAGAGGGACAGGGGCTACACCTTC. This codes for CASSQRDRGYTF. The rearrangement joins TRBV3-1 (or the pseudogene TRBV3-2) to TRBJ1-2; 8 positions agree with TRBD1. Germline values: CDR1 LGHDT, CDR2 YNNKEL (reference sequence). CDR3 size: 12 residues. The J segment lost 8 bases and the V segment lost 3 bases, leaving 2 bases of the junction unmatched.

The chain has TRBV30 and TRBJ2-3; the match to TRBD1 covers 7 bases. Per germline, CDR1 GTSNPN and CDR2 SVGIG (reference sequence). This CDR3 region has 14 residues. J lost 2 bases, V lost 8 bases, and 10 bases had no gene match. The chain's CDR3 is CAAAWGTVTDTQYF. In DNA form, the CDR3 reads TGTGCCGCAGCTTGGGGGACAGTCACAGATACGCAGTATTTT.

Concerning this clone itself: The junction shows a germline mismatch at one end, possibly a read error. The chain joins TRBV13 to TRBJ2-5; possibly TRBD1 for D (6 bases). Germline V gene sequence: CDR1 PRHDT, CDR2 FYEKMQ (reference sequence). The CDR3 sequence is 15 residues long. CDR3 amino acids: CTSSLGTGFEETQYF. The CDR3 DNA reads TGTACCAGCAGCTTAGGAACAGGGTTTGAGGAGACCCAGTACTTC.

This rearrangement joins TRBV19 to TRBJ1-1; D gene uncertain. The CDR3 contains 12 residues. CDR1 and CDR2 from the germline V gene are LNHDA and SQIVND (reference sequence). V lost 4 bases and J lost 6, with 9 bases in between. CDR3 bases: TGTGCCAGTAGTACGTCGGGAGCTGAAGCTTTCTTT. Its translation: CASSTSGAEAFF.

The rearrangement links TRBV2 to TRBJ1-2; weak D call: TRBD1 (6 bases). Germline CDR1 reads SNHLY; CDR2 reads FYNNEI. This CDR3 has 12 amino acids. Deletions cut 7 bases from V and 4 bases from J, with 10 bases between. DNA of the CDR3: TGTGCCAGCAACAGGGTGGTCTATGGCTACACCTTC. Translating it yields CASNRVVYGYTF.

The gene calls are TRBV6-1 and TRBJ1-2, with D uncertain. This CDR3 spans 14 amino acids. The germline V and J ends were trimmed by 1 base and 6 bases, with 12 bases remaining between them. In germline, CDR1 is MNHNS, CDR2 SASEGT. CDR3 coding DNA: TGTGCCAGCAGTGAAGGGGGTCCGAGGGATGGCTACACCTTC. This encodes CASSEGGPRDGYTF.

This sequence joins TRBV5-6 and TRBJ1-2; TRBD1 aligns across 9 bases. CDR1 and CDR2 (germline): SGHDT, YYEEEE. V lost 2 bases and J lost 8; bases outside the gene matches: 7. This CDR3 spans 14 amino acids. As DNA, the CDR3 is TGTGCCAGCAGCTTCACCGGGACAGGGTACGGCTACACCTTC. Translation: CASSFTGTGYGYTF. Based on the CDR3 plus reference TRBV5-6 and TRBJ1-2, the full variable domain is DAGVTQSPTHLIKTRGQQVTLRCSPKSGHDTVSWYQQALGQGPQFIFQYYEEEERQRGNFPDRFSGHQFPNYSSELNVNALLLGDSALYLCASSFTGTGYGYTFGSGTRLTVV.

V usage is TRBV1 and J usage is TRBJ1-1; TRBD1 is taken as the D call from the table, unchecked against the DNA. TRBV1 is a pseudogene. This CDR3 spans 16 amino acids. The CDR3 DNA reads as TGCACCAGCAGCCAAGATCGGGCAGGGCGGCACACTGAAGCTTTCTTT. This sequence encodes CTSSQDRAGRHTEAFF.

This chain links TRBV14 with TRBJ2-3, with D uncertain. V shed 5 bases and J shed 1 base, with 13 bases lying between them. The length of the CDR3 is 15 residues. Looked up from germline, CDR1 is SGHDN and CDR2 is FVKESK. CDR3 sequence reads: CASSSLLKRTDTQYF. The CDR3 DNA reads TGTGCCAGCAGCTCACTTCTAAAACGCACAGATACGCAGTATTTT.

The chain joins TRBV3-1 (or the pseudogene TRBV3-2) to TRBJ2-1; 7 bases agree with TRBD1. The J segment lost 2 bases and the V segment lost 2 bases, leaving 3 bases of the junction unmatched. Germline V gene lookup returns CDR1 LGHDT and CDR2 YNNKEL (reference sequence). The CDR3 totals 15 residues. CDR3 sequence reads: CASSQTGQTYNEQFF. The CDR3 nucleotides read TGTGCCAGCAGCCAAACGGGACAGACCTACAATGAGCAGTTCTTC.

The V and J genes are TRBV3-1 (or the pseudogene TRBV3-2) and TRBJ2-1, with 10 bases lining up with TRBD1. Germline CDR1 reads LGHDT; CDR2 reads YNNKEL (reference sequence). Trimming at V came to 3 bases and at J to 2 bases, leaving 13 bases not matched to a gene. CDR3 length: 19 amino acids. Here the CDR3 DNA reads TGTGCCAGCAGCCACGACAGGGGGCGAGCGGGAGAAGCCTACAATGAGCAGTTCTTC. Encoded protein: CASSHDRGRAGEAYNEQFF.

The chain employs TRBV6-5 and TRBJ2-7, with D tentatively TRBD1 (6 bases). This CDR3 has 13 amino acids. V was shortened by 5 bases and J by 7 bases, with 15 bases between the two germline ends. CDR1 and CDR2 (germline): MNHEY, SVGAGI. CDR3 in amino acids: CASSRTADEEQYV. DNA for the CDR3: TGTGCCAGCAGTCGGACAGCCGATGAGGAGCAGTACGTC.

The rearrangement links TRBV28 to TRBJ1-4; D is uncertain. Trimming removed 10 bases at V and 10 bases at J, with 16 bases between. CDR1 is MDHEN and CDR2 is SYDVKM in the germline V gene. The CDR3 is 12 residues long. The CDR3 is CATLAGVGKLFF. The CDR3, as DNA: TGTGCCACCCTCGCCGGGGTTGGAAAACTGTTTTTT.

The chain uses TRBV5-5 and TRBJ1-2; 7 nucleotides match TRBD1. Germline V gene lookup returns CDR1 SGHKS and CDR2 YYEKEE (reference sequence). The CDR3 is 13 amino acids. V lost 1 base, J lost 7 bases, and 4 bases stayed unmatched. In DNA form, the CDR3 reads TGTGCCAGCAGCTTGTTTCAGGGGGGTGGCTACACCTTC. Its protein is CASSLFQGGGYTF. Using reference TRBV5-5 and TRBJ1-2 for the parts outside the CDR3, the full variable domain is DAGVTQSPTHLIKTRGQQVTLRCSPISGHKSVSWYQQVLGQGPQFIFQYYEKEERGRGNFPDRFSARQFPNYSSELNVNALLLGDSALYLCASSLFQGGGYTFGSGTRLTVV.

The CDR3 DNA follows: TGTGCCAGCAGTTACGGTGATCAGCCCCAGCATTTT. Protein sequence: CASSYGDQPQHF. This chain uses TRBV12-3 or TRBV12-4 with TRBJ1-5; the D is unclear. Trimming removed 4 bases at V and 5 bases at J, with 6 bases between. The CDR3 extends over 12 amino acids.

The chain combines TRBV25-1 with TRBJ2-2; no definite D call. V lost 2 bases, J lost 0 bases, and 7 bases lay in between. CDR1 and CDR2 (germline): MGHDK, SYGVNS. The CDR3 is 15 amino acids. CDR3 nucleotides: TGTGCCAGCAGTGAACTAACCACGAACACCGGGGAGCTGTTTTTT. It codes for CASSELTTNTGELFF.

CDR3 in DNA: TGTGCCAGTAGAAATACAGGGGGCAGCACAGATACGCAGTATTTT. Protein sequence: CASRNTGGSTDTQYF. This chain links TRBV19 with TRBJ2-3; the match to TRBD1 covers 9 bases. The germline V gene encodes CDR1 LNHDA and CDR2 SQIVND (reference sequence). The junction had 4 bases not matched to a gene; V was cut back by 6 bases and J by 0 bases. The CDR3 totals 15 residues.

The chain joins TRBV9 to TRBJ1-2; D may be TRBD1 (5 bases). CDR1 and CDR2 from the germline V gene are SGDLS and YYNGEE. The CDR3 is 16 amino acids. Between the trimmed V and J ends, which lost 0 bases and 0 bases, there was a span of 12 bases. CDR3 DNA sequence: TGTGCCAGCAGCGTAGATTTAACAGGAACTAACTATGGCTACACCTTC. This translates into CASSVDLTGTNYGYTF.

The rearrangement links TRBV2 to TRBJ2-5, with D maybe TRBD2 (7 bases). Germline V gives CDR1 SNHLY, CDR2 FYNNEI. The germline V and J ends were trimmed by 2 bases and 4 bases, with 14 bases remaining between them. The CDR3 is 15 amino acids. CDR3 residues: CASSELEGGGETQYF. Written as DNA, the CDR3 is TGTGCCAGCAGTGAATTGGAGGGAGGGGGAGAGACCCAGTACTTC.

The V gene is TRBV6-2 or TRBV6-3, the J gene TRBJ2-7, with TRBD2 matching 9 bases. V shed 6 bases, J shed 4 bases, and the junction held 7 bases outside the gene matches. CDR3 size: 14 residues. CDR1 is MNHEY and CDR2 is SVGEGT in the germline V gene. The CDR3 DNA sequence: TGTGCCAGCAGCGGGACTAGCCTGAGGTACGAGCAGTACTTC. Its translation: CASSGTSLRYEQYF.